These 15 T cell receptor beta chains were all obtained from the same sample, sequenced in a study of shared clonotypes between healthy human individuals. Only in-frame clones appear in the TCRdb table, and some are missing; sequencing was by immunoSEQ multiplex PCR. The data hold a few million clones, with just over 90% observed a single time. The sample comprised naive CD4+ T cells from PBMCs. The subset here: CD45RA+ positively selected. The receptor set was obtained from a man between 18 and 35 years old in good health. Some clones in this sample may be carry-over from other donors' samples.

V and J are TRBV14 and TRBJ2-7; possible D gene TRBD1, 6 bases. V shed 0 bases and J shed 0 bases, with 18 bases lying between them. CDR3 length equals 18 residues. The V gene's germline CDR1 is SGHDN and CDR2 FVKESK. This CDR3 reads CASSQDLYGQGSSYEQYF. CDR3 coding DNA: TGTGCCAGCAGCCAAGATCTCTACGGGCAGGGGAGCTCCTACGAGCAGTACTTC.

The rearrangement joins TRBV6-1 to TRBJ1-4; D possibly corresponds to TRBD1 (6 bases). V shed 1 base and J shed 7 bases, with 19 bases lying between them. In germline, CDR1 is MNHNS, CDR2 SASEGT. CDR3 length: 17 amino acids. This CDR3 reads CASSEGFNRGGSEKLFF. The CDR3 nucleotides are TGTGCCAGCAGTGAAGGATTTAATAGGGGGGGAAGTGAAAAACTGTTTTTT.

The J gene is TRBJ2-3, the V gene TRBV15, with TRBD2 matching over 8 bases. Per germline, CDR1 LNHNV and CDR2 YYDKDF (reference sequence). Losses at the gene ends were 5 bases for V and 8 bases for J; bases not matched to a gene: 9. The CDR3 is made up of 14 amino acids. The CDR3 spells CATSGGGLIGTQYF. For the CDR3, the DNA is TGTGCCACCAGCGGCGGGGGGTTAATAGGTACGCAGTATTTT.

CDR3: CSVQGNGYTF. CDR3 sequence (DNA): TGCAGTGTCCAGGGGAATGGCTACACCTTC. This sequence joins TRBV20-1 and TRBJ1-2, with a possible D match to TRBD1 (6 bases). CDR1 and CDR2 (germline): DFQATT, SNEGSKA (reference sequence). This CDR3 is built from 10 residues. The V gene lost 7 bases and the J gene lost 6 bases, with 9 bases spanning the gap.

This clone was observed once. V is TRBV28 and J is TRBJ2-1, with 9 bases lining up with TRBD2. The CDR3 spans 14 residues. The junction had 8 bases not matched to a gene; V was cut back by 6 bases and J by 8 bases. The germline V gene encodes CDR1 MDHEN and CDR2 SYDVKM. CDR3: CASRTGTSSYEQFF. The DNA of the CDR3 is TGTGCCAGCAGAACCGGGACTAGCTCGTATGAGCAGTTCTTC.

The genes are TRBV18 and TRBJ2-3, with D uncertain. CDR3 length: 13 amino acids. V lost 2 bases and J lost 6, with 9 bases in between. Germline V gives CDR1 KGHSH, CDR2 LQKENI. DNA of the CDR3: TGTGCCAGCTCACCATCGCTTCCGGATACGCAGTATTTT. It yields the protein CASSPSLPDTQYF.

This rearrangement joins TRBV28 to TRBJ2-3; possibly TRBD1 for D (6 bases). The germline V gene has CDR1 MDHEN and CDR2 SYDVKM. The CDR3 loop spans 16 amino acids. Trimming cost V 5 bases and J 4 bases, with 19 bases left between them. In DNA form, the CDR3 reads TGTGCCAGCAGTATCTCGGGATGGGGGCGTCCAGATACGCAGTATTTT. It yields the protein CASSISGWGRPDTQYF.

CDR3 DNA: TGTGCCAGCAGCCAAGGACGGGCCTACAATGAGCAGTTCTTC. Its translation is CASSQGRAYNEQFF. The chain carries TRBV7-3 and TRBJ2-1; D not certain. Germline V gene sequence: CDR1 SGHTA, CDR2 FQGTGA. V was cut by 5 bases and J by 2 bases, with 10 bases left in between. The CDR3 covers 14 residues.

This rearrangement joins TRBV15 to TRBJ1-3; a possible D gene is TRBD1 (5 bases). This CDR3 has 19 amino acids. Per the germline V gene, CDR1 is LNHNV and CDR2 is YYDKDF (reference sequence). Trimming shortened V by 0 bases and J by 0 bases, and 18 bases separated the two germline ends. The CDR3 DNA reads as TGTGCCACCAGCAGAGATCAATTGACAGCAATGAGCTCTGGAAACACCATATATTTT. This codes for CATSRDQLTAMSSGNTIYF.

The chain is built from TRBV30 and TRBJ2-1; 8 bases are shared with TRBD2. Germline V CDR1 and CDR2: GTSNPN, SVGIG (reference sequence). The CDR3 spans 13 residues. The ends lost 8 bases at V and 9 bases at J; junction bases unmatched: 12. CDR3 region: CAKEWGGRSEQFF. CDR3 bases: TGTGCCAAGGAGTGGGGCGGGAGGAGTGAGCAGTTCTTC. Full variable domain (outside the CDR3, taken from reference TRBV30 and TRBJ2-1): SQTIHQWPATLVQPVGSPLSLECTVEGTSNPNLYWYRQAAGRGLQLLFYSVGIGQISSEVPQNLSASRPQDRQFILSSKKLLLSDSGFYLCAKEWGGRSEQFFGPGTRLTVL.

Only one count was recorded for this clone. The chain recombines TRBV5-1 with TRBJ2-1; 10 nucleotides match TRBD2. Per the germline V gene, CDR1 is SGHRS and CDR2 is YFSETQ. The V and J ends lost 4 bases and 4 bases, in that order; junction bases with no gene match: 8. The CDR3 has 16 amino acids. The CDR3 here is CASSIMTSGPYNEQFF. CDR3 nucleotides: TGCGCCAGCAGCATAATGACTAGCGGGCCTTACAATGAGCAGTTCTTC.

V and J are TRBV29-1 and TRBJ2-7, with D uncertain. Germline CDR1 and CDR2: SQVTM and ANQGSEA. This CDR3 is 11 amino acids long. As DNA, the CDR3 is TGCAGGGGCTGGCGACCCTACGAGCAGTACTTC. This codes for CRGWRPYEQYF.

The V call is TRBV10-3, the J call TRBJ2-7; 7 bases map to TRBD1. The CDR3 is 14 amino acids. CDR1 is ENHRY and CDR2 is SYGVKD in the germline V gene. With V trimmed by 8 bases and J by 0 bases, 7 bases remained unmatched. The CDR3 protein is CAIGKGQSSYEQYF. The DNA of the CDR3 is TGTGCCATCGGAAAGGGACAGAGCTCCTACGAGCAGTACTTC.

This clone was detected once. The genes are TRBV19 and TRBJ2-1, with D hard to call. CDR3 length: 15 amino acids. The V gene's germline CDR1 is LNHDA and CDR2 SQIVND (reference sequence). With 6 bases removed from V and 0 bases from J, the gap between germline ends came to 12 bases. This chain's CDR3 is CASSPPVSSYNEQFF. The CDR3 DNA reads TGTGCCAGTAGCCCCCCGGTGAGCTCCTACAATGAGCAGTTCTTC.

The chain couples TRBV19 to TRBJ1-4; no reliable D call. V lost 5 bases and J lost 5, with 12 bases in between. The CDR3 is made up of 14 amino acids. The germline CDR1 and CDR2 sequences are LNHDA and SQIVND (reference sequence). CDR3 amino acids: CASSYRSGNEKLFF. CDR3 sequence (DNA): TGTGCCAGTAGTTATCGAAGTGGCAATGAAAAACTGTTTTTT.